The 26 T cell receptor beta chains reported below all come from one sample, sequenced in a study of blood T cell repertoires in COVID-19. The method was immunoSEQ multiplex PCR; TCRdb's version includes in-frame clones alone and lacks a portion of them. The sample lists 130,000 or so clones, about 81% occurring once. The sample consisted of peripheral blood. These receptors were collected from a woman at least 80 years old with acute or convalescent COVID-19.

The rearrangement joins TRBV5-3 to TRBJ2-7; 9 bases fit TRBD2. TRBV5-3 is recorded as an ORF, its role being uncertain. V lost 4 bases and J lost 2; bases outside the gene matches: 10. This CDR3 spans 16 amino acids. As DNA, the CDR3 is TGTGCCAGAAGCACTACCTTAGCGGGAGAAGCCTACGAGCAGTACTTC. Translated: CARSTTLAGEAYEQYF.

The chain employs TRBV7-2 and TRBJ1-5; TRBD1 agrees at 7 bases. V lost 5 bases to trimming and J lost 4 bases; unmatched junction nucleotides: 5. CDR1 and CDR2 from the germline V gene are SGHTA and FQGNSA. The CDR3 is 14 amino acids. The CDR3 coding sequence is TGTGCCAGCAGCCCGGGACAGTTAAATCAGCCCCAGCATTTT. It codes for CASSPGQLNQPQHF.

The chain carries TRBV25-1 and TRBJ2-1; 13 bases line up with TRBD2. The V gene end was trimmed by 4 bases and the J gene end by 0 bases; junction bases not matched to a gene: 6. CDR1 and CDR2 (germline): MGHDK, SYGVNS. CDR3 length: 18 residues. The CDR3 spells CASSALGTSGASYNEQFF. CDR3 bases: TGTGCCAGCAGTGCCTTAGGGACTAGCGGGGCCTCCTACAATGAGCAGTTCTTC.

This clone was seen a handful of times. J is TRBJ1-6 and V is TRBV4-2; D uncertain. The CDR3 loop spans 14 amino acids. CDR1 is LGHNA, CDR2 YNFKEQ, per germline. Trimming removed 0 bases at V and 7 bases at J, with 7 bases between. CDR3 in amino acids: CASSQDLQNSPLHF. CDR3 in DNA: TGTGCCAGCAGCCAAGACCTCCAGAATTCACCCCTCCACTTT.

The chain combines TRBV3-1 (or the pseudogene TRBV3-2) with TRBJ1-2; D is perhaps TRBD1 (6 bases). Between the trimmed V and J ends, which lost 0 bases and 2 bases, there was a span of 16 bases. This CDR3 is built from 17 residues. Germline V gene sequence: CDR1 LGHDT, CDR2 YNNKEL (reference sequence). CDR3 nucleotides: TGTGCCAGCAGCCAAGAAGAATTGGACAGTTCAAACTATGGCTACACCTTC. Translated: CASSQEELDSSNYGYTF.

The chain joins TRBV6-2 or TRBV6-3 to TRBJ2-4, with TRBD1 matching over 10 bases. V gave up 5 bases and J gave up 6 bases; unmatched junction bases: 10. The CDR3 spans 16 residues. Per germline, CDR1 MNHEY and CDR2 SVGEGT. CDR3: CASSGRGQGGPNIQYF. CDR3 in DNA: TGTGCCAGCAGTGGGCGTGGACAGGGGGGGCCAAACATTCAGTACTTC.

This chain connects TRBV7-6 to TRBJ2-1, with 10 bases aligning to TRBD1. The germline gives CDR1 SGHVS, CDR2 FNYEAQ. This CDR3 contains 15 residues. V shed 5 bases, J shed 5 bases, and the junction held 6 bases outside the gene matches. CDR3 DNA: TGTGCCAGCAGCCCCGGACAGGGGGAAAACAATGAGCAGTTCTTC. Residues: CASSPGQGENNEQFF.

The V and J genes are TRBV6-2 or TRBV6-3 and TRBJ1-5; D not resolved. The germline CDR1 and CDR2 sequences are MNHEY and SVGEGT. The V end lost 0 bases, the J end lost 4 bases, and 13 bases lay between the germline ends. This CDR3 has 16 amino acids. This CDR3 reads CASSYSRGGANQPQHF. Written as DNA, the CDR3 is TGTGCCAGCAGTTACTCTCGGGGTGGAGCGAATCAGCCCCAGCATTTT.

The chain recombines TRBV25-1 with TRBJ1-2; D is unresolved. Germline values: CDR1 MGHDK, CDR2 SYGVNS. The CDR3 length is 14 residues. V was pared by 1 base and J by 7 bases, with 13 bases between. Written as DNA, the CDR3 is TGTGCCAGCAGTGAATTAGTGTCCCCTCGTGGCTACACCTTC. It codes for CASSELVSPRGYTF.

The V call is TRBV9, the J call TRBJ2-3; no definite D call. The V gene lost 0 bases and the J gene lost 0 bases, with 8 bases spanning the gap. The CDR3 length is 15 residues. Germline assignment: CDR1 SGDLS and CDR2 YYNGEE. The CDR3: CASSVALRSTDTQYF. CDR3 nucleotide sequence: TGTGCCAGCAGCGTAGCTTTGCGGAGCACAGATACGCAGTATTTT.

This chain connects TRBV2 to TRBJ1-2; no firm D call. Germline-derived CDR1 and CDR2 are SNHLY and FYNNEI. The CDR3 contains 12 residues. The V gene lost 2 bases and the J gene lost 10 bases, with 11 bases spanning the gap. CDR3 loop: CASSEPVADYTF. As DNA, the CDR3 is TGTGCCAGCAGTGAACCGGTCGCCGACTACACCTTC.

This chain connects TRBV29-1 to TRBJ1-1; D is undetermined. CDR3 size: 12 residues. Germline CDR1 SQVTM, CDR2 ANQGSEA. Deletions cut 3 bases from V and 3 bases from J, with 8 bases between. The CDR3 region is CSVDDGYTEAFF. The CDR3 DNA reads as TGCAGCGTTGACGACGGGTACACTGAAGCTTTCTTT.

This chain uses TRBV4-3 with TRBJ1-1, with 8 nucleotides matching TRBD1. CDR1 and CDR2 (germline): LGHNA, YSLEER. The CDR3 totals 15 residues. Unmatched junction bases numbered 6, after V lost 2 bases and J lost 4 bases. The CDR3 DNA reads TGCGCCAGCAGCCAATACAGGGGGACGCTCACTGAAGCTTTCTTT. This sequence encodes CASSQYRGTLTEAFF.

This rearrangement joins TRBV4-3 to TRBJ1-2, with D possibly being TRBD1 (6 bases). The CDR3 is made up of 14 amino acids. The germline V and J ends were trimmed by 3 bases and 6 bases, with 14 bases remaining between them. The germline V gene encodes CDR1 LGHNA and CDR2 YSLEER. Written as DNA, the CDR3 is TGCGCCAGCAGCCACCCCGGGACATCTAATGGCTACACCTTC. Protein product: CASSHPGTSNGYTF.

This clone appeared once. This rearrangement joins TRBV7-2 to TRBJ2-1, with 9 positions matching TRBD1. This CDR3 is 16 amino acids long. The V segment lost 0 bases and the J segment 7 bases; nucleotides outside the gene matches: 7. Germline-derived CDR1 and CDR2 are SGHTA and FQGNSA. The DNA for the CDR3 is TGTGCCAGCAGCTTAGCGCCAAGACAGGGGGTAAATGAGCAGTTCTTC. This encodes CASSLAPRQGVNEQFF.

The chain employs TRBV7-2 and TRBJ2-7, with 7 bases that match TRBD2. Trimming cost V 3 bases and J 3 bases; bases outside gene matches: 11. The CDR3 totals 16 residues. Germline CDR1 reads SGHTA; CDR2 reads FQGNSA. The CDR3 here is CASSFSFGTGGYEQYF. CDR3 sequence (DNA): TGTGCCAGCAGCTTTTCATTCGGGACGGGAGGCTACGAGCAGTACTTC.

The V gene is TRBV5-8, the J gene TRBJ1-5; D is unclear. Germline loops: CDR1 SGHTS, CDR2 YDEGEE. This CDR3 spans 14 amino acids. V lost 0 bases and J lost 0, with 4 bases in between. CDR3 in amino acids: CASSLGYSNQPQHF. In DNA, the CDR3 is TGTGCCAGCAGCTTGGGTTATAGCAATCAGCCCCAGCATTTT.

This rearrangement joins TRBV6-1 to TRBJ1-2; possible D gene TRBD1, 5 bases. Germline V gene sequence: CDR1 MNHNS, CDR2 SASEGT. V was trimmed by 0 bases and J by 4 bases, leaving 15 bases between them. The CDR3 has 16 residues. The CDR3: CASSEAQSTAGYGYTF. CDR3 coding DNA: TGTGCCAGCAGTGAAGCGCAGTCGACAGCCGGCTATGGCTACACCTTC.

The rearrangement uses TRBV11-2 and TRBJ2-1; 9 bases fit TRBD1. This CDR3 contains 16 residues. Germline CDR1 is SGHAT and CDR2 is FQNNGV. V dropped 1 base and J dropped 5; count of bases not matched to a gene: 6. The CDR3 region is CASSLGGTGFDNEQFF. The CDR3 DNA sequence: TGTGCCAGCAGCTTAGGGGGGACAGGGTTTGACAATGAGCAGTTCTTC. Looking up the rest from reference TRBV11-2 and TRBJ2-1 gives the full variable domain: EAGVAQSPRYKIIEKRQSVAFWCNPISGHATLYWYQQILGQGPKLLIQFQNNGVVDDSQLPKDRFSAERLKGVDSTLKIQPAKLEDSAVYLCASSLGGTGFDNEQFFGPGTRLTVL.

CDR3 DNA: TGTGCCAGCAGCTTGGATCGTCAGGGGCTGACCGAGCAGTACTTC. Translation: CASSLDRQGLTEQYF. This chain uses TRBV5-8 with TRBJ2-7, with a weak D call TRBD1 (6 bases). Germline V lookup: CDR1 SGHTS, CDR2 YDEGEE. V was trimmed by 0 bases and J by 6 bases, leaving 16 bases between them. The CDR3 has 15 amino acids.

This chain uses TRBV2 with TRBJ2-7, with 10 positions matching TRBD1. The CDR3 covers 14 residues. Germline V gene sequence: CDR1 SNHLY, CDR2 FYNNEI. V dropped 4 bases and J dropped 5; count of bases not matched to a gene: 5. This CDR3 reads CASSGGTGAHEQYF. The CDR3 DNA reads TGTGCCAGCAGTGGGGGGACAGGGGCCCACGAGCAGTACTTC.

This chain links TRBV19 with TRBJ1-1; D unresolved. The germline V and J ends were trimmed by 8 bases and 0 bases, with 10 bases remaining between them. Per the germline V gene, CDR1 is LNHDA and CDR2 is SQIVND (reference sequence). This CDR3 has 13 residues. The CDR3 reads CASGPSVNTEAFF. The CDR3 coding sequence is TGTGCCAGTGGGCCTAGCGTGAACACTGAAGCTTTCTTT. Variable domain in full (rest from reference TRBV19 and TRBJ1-1): DGGITQSPKYLFRKEGQNVTLSCEQNLNHDAMYWYRQDPGQGLRLIYYSQIVNDFQKGDIAEGYSVSREKKESFPLTVTSAQKNPTAFYLCASGPSVNTEAFFGQGTRLTVV.

The chain links TRBV19 to TRBJ1-1; 10 bases map to TRBD1. The CDR3 runs 13 residues. J gave up 3 bases and V 8 bases, and 3 bases lay outside the gene matches. Per germline, CDR1 LNHDA and CDR2 SQIVND (reference sequence). The CDR3: CASAGTGDTEAFF. The CDR3 DNA reads as TGTGCCAGTGCCGGGACAGGGGACACTGAAGCTTTCTTT.

The V gene is TRBV6-6, the J gene TRBJ1-4; D gene ambiguous. Germline V CDR1 and CDR2: MNHNY, SVGAGI (reference sequence). V was trimmed by 7 bases and J by 0 bases, leaving 6 bases between them. The CDR3 contains 13 residues. DNA for the CDR3: TGTGCCAGCACTTTAGCAACTAATGAAAAACTGTTTTTT. Translated, it gives CASTLATNEKLFF.

The chain is built from TRBV5-1 and TRBJ1-4, with 8 bases that match TRBD1. Trimming removed 5 bases from V and 7 bases from J; junction bases left unmatched: 10. This CDR3 has 15 residues. Germline V CDR1 and CDR2: SGHRS, YFSETQ. CDR3 bases: TGCGCCAGCAGACCCGCCGGGACAGGAGGTGAAAAACTGTTTTTT. This codes for CASRPAGTGGEKLFF.

This chain uses TRBV10-1 with TRBJ1-1, with D perhaps matching TRBD1 (6 bases). Between the trimmed V and J ends, which lost 4 bases and 0 bases, there was a span of 12 bases. Germline V gene data show CDR1 as WNHNN and CDR2 as SYGVQD (reference sequence). The CDR3 extends over 15 amino acids. Here the CDR3 DNA reads TGCGCCAGCAGTGCGACAGGTTCCATGAACACTGAAGCTTTCTTT. Protein product: CASSATGSMNTEAFF.